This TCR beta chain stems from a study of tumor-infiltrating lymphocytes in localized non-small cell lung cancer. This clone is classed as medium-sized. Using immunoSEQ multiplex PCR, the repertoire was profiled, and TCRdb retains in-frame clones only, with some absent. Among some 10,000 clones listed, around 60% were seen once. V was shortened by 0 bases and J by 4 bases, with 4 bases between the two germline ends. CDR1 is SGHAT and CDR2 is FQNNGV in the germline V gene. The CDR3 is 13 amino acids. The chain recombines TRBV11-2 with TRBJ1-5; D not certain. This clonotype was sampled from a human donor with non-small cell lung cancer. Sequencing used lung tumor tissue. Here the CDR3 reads CASSLDRNQPQHF. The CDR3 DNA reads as TGTGCCAGCAGCTTAGATCGTAATCAGCCCCAGCATTTT.